This entry lists 4 T cell receptor beta chains sequenced from one sample in a study of cytomegalovirus exposure and HLA in healthy donors. Both 60 Vbeta primers and 13 Jbeta primers went into the PCR. Assay used: immunoSEQ multiplex PCR; TCRdb lists only in-frame clones, some missing. The profile shows under 200,000 clones, 80% to 90% of them singletons. The sequenced sample was PBMCs. These receptors were taken from a man aged 50 to 59 in good health and CMV-seropositive.

The chain carries TRBV7-8 and TRBJ1-4; 9 positions match TRBD1. The CDR3 length is 18 residues. V lost 1 base and J lost 0; bases outside the gene matches: 6. CDR1 and CDR2 (germline): SGHVS, FQNEAQ. CDR3 DNA sequence: TGTGCCAGCAGCTTAGGGAACAGGGGGCCCGCAACTAATGAAAAACTGTTTTTT. This gives the protein CASSLGNRGPATNEKLFF.

CDR3 in DNA: TGCGCCAGCAGCGCTGTCCTGGGACAGGGGCCCCTCGAGCAGTACTTC. Translating it yields CASSAVLGQGPLEQYF. This chain uses TRBV5-1 with TRBJ2-7; 10 positions match TRBD1. The CDR3 runs 16 residues. The germline V gene has CDR1 SGHRS and CDR2 YFSETQ. V was clipped by 4 bases and J by 6 bases; unmatched bases: 13.

The V call is TRBV11-2, the J call TRBJ1-1, with no clear D. Germline V gene lookup returns CDR1 SGHAT and CDR2 FQNNGV. V was pared by 5 bases and J by 0 bases, with 7 bases between. The CDR3 extends over 13 amino acids. DNA for the CDR3: TGTGCCAGCAGCCCCCTTTTGAACACTGAAGCTTTCTTT. This translates into CASSPLLNTEAFF.

This clone appeared a few times. This chain joins TRBV7-6 and TRBJ2-2, with a weak D call TRBD2 (6 bases). CDR1 is SGHVS and CDR2 is FNYEAQ in the germline V gene. The CDR3 runs 14 residues. Trimming removed 5 bases at V and 1 base at J, with 8 bases between. CDR3 sequence: CASSLGGNTGELFF. The CDR3 bases are TGTGCCAGCAGCCTGGGAGGGAACACCGGGGAGCTGTTTTTT.